The 27 T cell receptor beta chains below were found in one sample sequenced in a study of T cells in severe cutaneous drug reactions (dated by TCRdb to between 2017 and 2020). Sequencer: Illumina MiSeq. Library preparation used the iRepertoire multiplex PCR system with TCR subtype-specific primers for both bulk and single-cell sequencing. The reads went through TCRdb reprocessing, and each CDR3 protein sequence gets one entry with no DNA. The sample table records more than 20,000 distinct CDR3 sequences. The ten most abundant clones make up 6.5% to 8% of the sample. The donors whose samples were sequenced had carbamazepine-induced Stevens-Johnson syndrome or toxic epidermal necrolysis (CBZ-SJS/TEN). The specimen sequenced was PBMCs. The receptors were sampled from a human donor with toxic epidermal necrolysis, a severe cutaneous drug reaction.

The rearrangement uses TRBV12-5 and TRBJ2-7; TCRdb proposes TRBD2, but this gene call is untestable without DNA. Germline CDR1 LGHNT, CDR2 FRNRAP. This CDR3 has 14 amino acids. CDR3 protein: CASASLGGSYEQYF.

By frequency, this clonotype is medium-sized. The chain carries TRBV29-1 and TRBJ1-1; without DNA, the TCRdb call of TRBD1 cannot be checked. Germline V gene sequence: CDR1 SQVTM, CDR2 ANQGSEA. The CDR3 runs to 14 residues. CDR3 sequence reads: CSVVSETAFTEAFF.

This chain uses TRBV20-1 with TRBJ1-3; as DNA is missing, the TRBD1 call by TCRdb cannot be tested. The CDR3 length is 14 residues. The germline V gene has CDR1 DFQATT and CDR2 SNEGSKA (reference sequence). The CDR3: CSAKDTSSGNTIYF.

J is TRBJ2-3 and V is TRBV4-3; TCRdb outputs TRBD2, but without DNA this stays unchecked. CDR3 length: 15 residues. CDR1 and CDR2 (germline): LGHNA, YSLEER. The CDR3 here is CASSQVWASGDTQYF.

The rearrangement links TRBV7-9 to TRBJ2-3; TCRdb outputs TRBD1, but without DNA this stays unchecked. Germline loops: CDR1 SEHNR, CDR2 FQNEAQ (reference sequence). The CDR3 contains 14 residues. CDR3 sequence reads: CASSLEGVDDTQYF.

The J gene is TRBJ1-1, the V gene TRBV9; TCRdb reports TRBD1, a call that lacks DNA to check it against. Germline lookup yields CDR1 SGDLS and CDR2 YYNGEE. This CDR3 contains 13 residues. CDR3 region: CASNRGGETEAFF.

This rearrangement joins TRBV9 to TRBJ1-5. The CDR3 runs to 15 residues. Germline assignment: CDR1 SGDLS and CDR2 YYNGEE. The CDR3 sequence is CASSPGGNSNQPQHF. The full variable domain, rest sourced from reference TRBV9 and TRBJ1-5, is DSGVTQTPKHLITATGQRVTLRCSPRSGDLSVYWYQQSLDQGLQFLIQYYNGEERAKGNILERFSAQQFPDLHSELNLSSLELGDSALYFCASSPGGNSNQPQHFGDGTRLSIL.

Measured by frequency, this clonotype is medium-sized. V gene TRBV6-2 or TRBV6-3 combines with J gene TRBJ2-3. There are 13 residues in the CDR3. CDR1 and CDR2 (germline): MNHEY, SVGEGT. The CDR3 is CASSYRGTDTQYF.

The chain uses TRBV11-2 and TRBJ2-7; TCRdb's assignment of TRBD1 cannot be checked, as there is no DNA. This CDR3 region has 15 residues. Looked up from germline, CDR1 is SGHAT and CDR2 is FQNNGV. CDR3 sequence: CASSRGGTGTYEQYF.

The rearrangement links TRBV29-1 to TRBJ2-3; TCRdb names TRBD2, which stays unverified in the absence of DNA. The germline gives CDR1 SQVTM, CDR2 ANQGSEA. This CDR3 has 15 amino acids. The CDR3 spells CSVEVNSGSTDTQYF.

The rearrangement links TRBV28 to TRBJ2-6; TCRdb indicates TRBD2, and absent DNA this call remains unverified. The CDR3 loop spans 17 amino acids. Germline V gene data show CDR1 as MDHEN and CDR2 as SYDVKM. The CDR3 is CASSPQDSSSGANVLTF.

This chain connects TRBV19 to TRBJ2-2. The germline gives CDR1 LNHDA, CDR2 SQIVND (reference sequence). This CDR3 region has 14 residues. The CDR3 protein is CASSLLTITGELFF. Supplemented by reference TRBV19 and TRBJ2-2, the full variable domain reads DGGITQSPKYLFRKEGQNVTLSCEQNLNHDAMYWYRQDPGQGLRLIYYSQIVNDFQKGDIAEGYSVSREKKESFPLTVTSAQKNPTAFYLCASSLLTITGELFFGEGSRLTVL.

The chain couples TRBV20-1 to TRBJ1-1; TCRdb calls TRBD1, which cannot be checked without DNA. Germline V CDR1 and CDR2: DFQATT, SNEGSKA (reference sequence). The CDR3 consists of 14 residues. CDR3: CSAHRTGMNTEAFF.

Measured by frequency, this clonotype is medium-sized. The CDR3 loop reads CASSDRRITNTGELFF. The chain has TRBV6-1 and TRBJ2-2. Germline values: CDR1 MNHNS, CDR2 SASEGT. CDR3 length: 16 amino acids.

The chain links TRBV14 to TRBJ1-1; TCRdb calls TRBD1, which cannot be checked without DNA. Germline assignment: CDR1 SGHDN and CDR2 FVKESK. The CDR3 loop spans 17 amino acids. The CDR3 spells CASSLGPGQERNTEAFF.

This clonotype is deemed medium-sized by its frequency. The chain joins TRBV6-1 to TRBJ2-3; TCRdb proposes TRBD2, but this gene call is untestable without DNA. CDR3 length: 17 residues. Germline V gene data show CDR1 as MNHNS and CDR2 as SASEGT. This chain's CDR3 is CASSGPATSGRTDTQYF.

This chain connects TRBV7-2 to TRBJ2-5; TCRdb gives TRBD2 as the D gene, but with no DNA this cannot be confirmed. The germline CDR1 and CDR2 sequences are SGHTA and FQGNSA. The CDR3 covers 14 residues. CDR3 residues: CASRREGLEETQYF. Full variable domain (remainder filled in from reference TRBV7-2 and TRBJ2-5): GAGVSQSPSNKVTEKGKDVELRCDPISGHTALYWYRQSLGQGLEFLIYFQGNSAPDKSGLPSDRFSAERTGGSVSTLTIQRTQQEDSAVYLCASRREGLEETQYFGPGTRLLVL.

The chain uses TRBV29-1 and TRBJ2-4. Germline lookup yields CDR1 SQVTM and CDR2 ANQGSEA. The CDR3 runs to 16 residues. The CDR3 here is CSVEDLTDLAKNIQYF.

The V call is TRBV28, the J call TRBJ2-3; absent DNA, TCRdb's TRBD1 call cannot be checked. The length of the CDR3 is 14 residues. Germline CDR1 and CDR2: MDHEN and SYDVKM. The CDR3: CASSLTGGEDTQYF.

This CDR3 reads CASSHGRNTEAFF. V and J are TRBV7-8 and TRBJ1-1. The CDR3 length is 13 residues. Looked up from germline, CDR1 is SGHVS and CDR2 is FQNEAQ.

This chain connects TRBV9 to TRBJ2-1; TCRdb returns TRBD2, unconfirmable since there is no DNA. The CDR3 runs 18 residues. The germline V gene encodes CDR1 SGDLS and CDR2 YYNGEE. This CDR3 is CSSGTSRLAGDHDNEQFF.

The rearrangement links TRBV27 to TRBJ2-7; absent DNA, TCRdb's TRBD1 call cannot be checked. Germline CDR1 reads MNHEY; CDR2 reads SMNVEV (reference sequence). The CDR3 is made up of 15 amino acids. The CDR3 reads CASSLSGSPSLEQYF.

The chain recombines TRBV7-2 with TRBJ2-7; absent DNA, TCRdb's TRBD1 call cannot be checked. CDR3 length equals 15 residues. In germline, CDR1 is SGHTA, CDR2 FQGNSA. The CDR3: CASSLTPGWRSEQYF.

V gene TRBV5-6 combines with J gene TRBJ1-4; TCRdb indicates TRBD1, and absent DNA this call remains unverified. The germline gives CDR1 SGHDT, CDR2 YYEEEE. This CDR3 contains 14 residues. The CDR3 spells CASSRDGLNEKLFF.

The chain links TRBV9 to TRBJ2-7. Germline V CDR1 and CDR2: SGDLS, YYNGEE. This CDR3 is built from 13 residues. This CDR3 is CASSVVGAREQYF. The entire variable domain, with the rest obtained from reference TRBV9 and TRBJ2-7, is as follows: DSGVTQTPKHLITATGQRVTLRCSPRSGDLSVYWYQQSLDQGLQFLIQYYNGEERAKGNILERFSAQQFPDLHSELNLSSLELGDSALYFCASSVVGAREQYFGPGTRLTVT.

This rearrangement joins TRBV9 to TRBJ2-1; TCRdb designates TRBD2, a call that cannot be tested without DNA. The CDR3 is 18 residues long. Germline-derived CDR1 and CDR2 are SGDLS and YYNGEE. The CDR3 loop reads CASSEPQGGEGSYNEQFF. The full variable domain, with the rest looked up from reference TRBV9 and TRBJ2-1, is DSGVTQTPKHLITATGQRVTLRCSPRSGDLSVYWYQQSLDQGLQFLIQYYNGEERAKGNILERFSAQQFPDLHSELNLSSLELGDSALYFCASSEPQGGEGSYNEQFFGPGTRLTVL.

The chain joins TRBV6-6 to TRBJ2-7; there is no DNA to check the TCRdb D call of TRBD1. This CDR3 spans 15 amino acids. Germline V gene lookup returns CDR1 MNHNY and CDR2 SVGAGI (reference sequence). The CDR3 sequence: CASSPGGGTAYEQYF.